The rows below give T cell receptor beta chains drawn from one sample of a study of cytomegalovirus exposure and HLA in healthy donors. Profiled with immunoSEQ multiplex PCR; TCRdb holds only in-frame clones, not every one. Here the sample spans 80,000 to 100,000 clones, roughly two thirds being singletons. Sequences were obtained from PBMCs. These receptor sequences come from a man aged 50 or older in good health and CMV-seronegative. Both conserved end residues are part of each CDR3. Fields, in order: V gene, clone size, J gene, D gene, CDR3 DNA, CDR3 protein. D genes are given only for firm matches. Clone sizes are given selectively: once, few, many, or a class where the clone is expanded.

>TRBV2|once|TRBJ1-1|.
TGTGCCAGCAGTCTATACAGGGCTCTTGGTGGCACTGAAGCTTTCTTT
CASSLYRALGGTEAFF
>TRBV10-2|.|TRBJ2-1|.
TGCGCCAGCACAGGGGTGGTGGGGCAGTTCTTC
CASTGVVGQFF
>TRBV27|.|TRBJ2-7|TRBD2
TGTGCCAGCGCCCAGCGGGGGCACGGATTCTACGAGCAGTACTTC
CASAQRGHGFYEQYF
>TRBV11-2|.|TRBJ2-2|.
TGTGCCAGCAGCTTAGAATACTTACGCACCGGGGAGCTGTTTTTT
CASSLEYLRTGELFF
>TRBV5-4|.|TRBJ1-2|TRBD1
TGTGCCAGCAGCTTCCCCGGGACAGGGAACTATGGCTACACCTTC
CASSFPGTGNYGYTF
>TRBV19|.|TRBJ1-1|.
TGTGCCAGTAGTATAGGCAGGTCCACTGAAGCTTTCTTT
CASSIGRSTEAFF
>TRBV5-1|.|TRBJ2-7|TRBD2
TGCGCCAGCAGCTTGGGACTAGCGGGAGCACCCTACGAGCAGTACTTC
CASSLGLAGAPYEQYF
>TRBV28|.|TRBJ1-5|.
TGTGCGGCCAGGGGAAGCAATCAGCCCCAGCATTTT
CAARGSNQPQHF
>TRBV5-8|.|TRBJ2-5|.
TGTGCCAGCAGCTTCCAAATCCAAGAGACCCAGTACTTC
CASSFQIQETQYF
>TRBV4-3|.|TRBJ1-2|.
TGCGCCAGCAGCCAAGAAAAAGAAGCTGGCTACACCTTC
CASSQEKEAGYTF